The clone carrying this T cell receptor (beta chain) was found a few times. The target antigen is unknown. The source of the sample is a study of regulatory T cells in long-lasting Graves disease. Construction of the TCR beta libraries employed iRepertoire HTBI primers in conjunction with Arm-PCR of CDR3 regions. MiXCR, applied by TCRdb to the multiplex PCR reads, yields one record per CDR3 protein. The sample holds roughly 220,000 distinct CDR3 sequences, 15% to 20% seen once. Time point denoted: newly diagnosed GD, antithyroid drugs for less than 3 months. Extracted PBMC RNA gave rise to the TCR library. EDTA tubes received about 9.4 milliliters of drawn peripheral blood. Study-wide results and limits: Sample size was small, which may have lowered accuracy. Among persistent patients, a larger number of public clonotypes were shared (around 2,700) than among newly diagnosed patients (about 970). There was favoring of TRBV28, TRBJ1-2 and TRBJ2-5 in persistent disease.

Trimming took off 3 bases at V and 5 bases at J, with 11 bases between the two ends. CDR1 and CDR2 (germline): SEHNR, FQNEAQ (reference sequence). The CDR3 runs to 15 residues. This TCR derives from a female donor with Graves disease. Specimen: peripheral blood mononuclear cells (PBMCs), collected at new diagnosis, from a patient treated with antithyroid drugs. The chain employs TRBV7-9 and TRBJ1-6, with a possible D match to TRBD1 (6 bases). The chain's CDR3 is CASSFDQGHNSPLHF. In DNA form, the CDR3 reads TGTGCCAGCAGCTTTGATCAGGGGCATAATTCACCCCTCCACTTT.